The TCR beta chain under discussion was sequenced for a study of blood T cell repertoires in COVID-19. Whole-study context: Acute and convalescent COVID-19 samples came from the United States, Italy and Spain.

Study processing details: Nucleated cell number was recorded as an estimate derived from reference gene primer amplification. Assay used: immunoSEQ multiplex PCR; TCRdb lists only in-frame clones, some missing. That table is the source of V, J and clone size, and D and trimming were worked out from the DNA. The table has 120,000 or so clones, more than 70% seen once. Looked up from germline, CDR1 is SGHRS and CDR2 is YFSETQ. V was pared by 1 base and J by 4 bases, with 10 bases between. The CDR3 runs 14 residues. The chain employs TRBV5-1 and TRBJ2-3; tentative D call: TRBD2 (7 bases). The sequence derives from a woman of 80 years or more with acute or convalescent COVID-19. Specimen: peripheral blood. CDR3 in amino acids: CASSLRGGADTQYF. The CDR3 DNA reads TGCGCCAGCAGCTTGCGCGGGGGCGCAGATACGCAGTATTTT.